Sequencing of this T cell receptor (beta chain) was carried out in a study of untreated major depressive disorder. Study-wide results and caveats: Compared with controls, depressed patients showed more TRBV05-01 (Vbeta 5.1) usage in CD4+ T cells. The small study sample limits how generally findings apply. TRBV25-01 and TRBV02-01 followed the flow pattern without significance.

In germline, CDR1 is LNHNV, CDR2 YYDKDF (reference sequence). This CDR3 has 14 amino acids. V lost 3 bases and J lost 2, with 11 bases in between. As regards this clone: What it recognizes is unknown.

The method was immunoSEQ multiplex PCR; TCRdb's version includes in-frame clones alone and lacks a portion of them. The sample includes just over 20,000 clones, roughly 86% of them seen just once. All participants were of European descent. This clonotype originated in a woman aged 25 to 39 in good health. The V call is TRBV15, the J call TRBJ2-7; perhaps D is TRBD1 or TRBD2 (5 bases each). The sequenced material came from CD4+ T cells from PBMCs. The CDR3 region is CATSSGGRPYEQYF. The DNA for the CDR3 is TGTGCCACCAGCAGTGGGGGACGCCCCTACGAGCAGTACTTC.